These 28 T cell receptor beta chains were sequenced from one sample in a study of T cell responses to AZD1222 COVID-19 vaccine. Sequencing used immunoSEQ multiplex PCR; TCRdb keeps in-frame clones, though not all of them. The sample comprises about 85,000 clones, around nine tenths of which are singletons, and roughly 15% rests with the top ten. This specimen consisted of peripheral blood, obtained on day 0 of AZD1222 vaccination. The receptor set was obtained from an adult in good health.

The rearrangement joins TRBV6-5 to TRBJ1-2; D is possibly TRBD1 (6 bases). The CDR3 loop spans 14 amino acids. The germline CDR1 and CDR2 sequences are MNHEY and SVGAGI. V lost 1 base and J 2 bases, leaving 8 bases between the germline ends. The CDR3 loop reads CASSYLGQNYGYTF. The CDR3 nucleotides are TGTGCCAGCAGTTACTTGGGACAAAACTATGGCTACACCTTC.

The V gene is TRBV5-1, the J gene TRBJ2-3, with 8 nucleotides matching TRBD1. Looked up from germline, CDR1 is SGHRS and CDR2 is YFSETQ. The CDR3 has 15 residues. V gave up 3 bases and J gave up 1 base; unmatched junction bases: 4. CDR3 sequence (DNA): TGCGCCAGCAGCTCGGGACAGGCTGGCACAGATACGCAGTATTTT. It codes for CASSSGQAGTDTQYF.

This chain joins TRBV2 and TRBJ1-3; 8 bases fit TRBD1. CDR1 is SNHLY, CDR2 FYNNEI, per germline. V shed 6 bases, J shed 4 bases, and the junction held 8 bases outside the gene matches. CDR3 size: 15 residues. Here the CDR3 DNA reads TGTGCCAGCAGCGTGGGACAGGCTGGCGGAAACACCATATATTTT. It is translated as CASSVGQAGGNTIYF.

This clone appeared a few times. V is TRBV7-2 and J is TRBJ2-7; 10 bases are a match to TRBD1. Per the germline V gene, CDR1 is SGHTA and CDR2 is FQGNSA. Unmatched junction bases numbered 11, after V lost 3 bases and J lost 0 bases. The CDR3 is 18 residues long. CDR3 nucleotides: TGTGCCAGCAGCTTCCGGGACAGGGGCTTCGGCCCCTCCTACGAGCAGTACTTC. It specifies CASSFRDRGFGPSYEQYF.

The genes are TRBV7-3 and TRBJ1-1; 9 nucleotides line up with TRBD1. Germline V gives CDR1 SGHTA, CDR2 FQGTGA. V lost 5 bases, J lost 1 base, and 5 bases stayed unmatched. The CDR3 loop spans 15 amino acids. The CDR3 spells CASSLQGAGNTEAFF. The CDR3 nucleotides read TGTGCCAGCAGCCTACAGGGGGCAGGGAACACTGAAGCTTTCTTT.

This chain joins TRBV27 and TRBJ1-2; maybe TRBD1 (5 bases). There are 13 residues in the CDR3. In germline, CDR1 is MNHEY, CDR2 SMNVEV (reference sequence). Trimming pared 4 bases from V and 6 bases from J, leaving 12 bases between. The chain's CDR3 is CASSSHGTDGYTF. The CDR3 coding sequence is TGTGCCAGCAGTTCTCACGGGACGGATGGCTACACCTTC.

The chain combines TRBV6-5 with TRBJ1-1, with D unclear. The V and J ends lost 10 bases and 2 bases respectively, with 14 bases between them. The CDR3 has 13 amino acids. Per the germline V gene, CDR1 is MNHEY and CDR2 is SVGAGI. The CDR3 nucleotides are TGTGCCACGGTGGTACCTGGAAACACTGAAGCTTTCTTT. Residues: CATVVPGNTEAFF.

In this sample, this clone turned up once. The chain links TRBV7-9 to TRBJ1-1; D gene unclear. The CDR3 is 11 residues long. Germline assignment: CDR1 SEHNR and CDR2 FQNEAQ (reference sequence). Trimming took off 2 bases at V and 7 bases at J, with 5 bases between the two ends. This chain's CDR3 is CASSLKGEAFF. The CDR3, as DNA: TGTGCCAGCAGCTTAAAAGGTGAAGCTTTCTTT.

This clone was counted a single time. This rearrangement joins TRBV14 to TRBJ2-1; D remains unclear. V shed 3 bases and J shed 0 bases, with 15 bases lying between them. Germline assignment: CDR1 SGHDN and CDR2 FVKESK. The CDR3 extends over 17 amino acids. The CDR3 here is CASSHGLGVSSYNEQFF. CDR3 DNA: TGTGCCAGCAGCCATGGCCTCGGTGTGAGCTCCTACAATGAGCAGTTCTTC.

The V call is TRBV7-9, the J call TRBJ1-6, with D possibly being TRBD1 (6 bases). V lost 5 bases and J 5 bases, leaving 13 bases between the germline ends. Germline CDR1 SEHNR, CDR2 FQNEAQ (reference sequence). The CDR3 is 15 amino acids. In DNA, the CDR3 is TGTGCCAGCAGCAAGGGTACAGGGAATAATTCACCCCTCCACTTT. This sequence encodes CASSKGTGNNSPLHF.

CDR3 DNA: TGTGCCAGTAGCCCTAGCGGGAGGCCCCTCCGCGAGCAGTACTTC. Its protein product is CASSPSGRPLREQYF. The chain recombines TRBV19 with TRBJ2-7; TRBD2 agrees at 11 bases. The CDR3 covers 15 residues. The germline V gene has CDR1 LNHDA and CDR2 SQIVND (reference sequence). The V and J ends lost 6 bases and 6 bases, in that order; junction bases with no gene match: 10. Looking up the rest from reference TRBV19 and TRBJ2-7 gives the full variable domain: DGGITQSPKYLFRKEGQNVTLSCEQNLNHDAMYWYRQDPGQGLRLIYYSQIVNDFQKGDIAEGYSVSREKKESFPLTVTSAQKNPTAFYLCASSPSGRPLREQYFGPGTRLTVT.

The J gene is TRBJ2-3, the V gene TRBV24-1, with a possible D match to TRBD2 (6 bases). CDR1 KGHDR and CDR2 SFDVKD come from the germline V gene. V was cut by 3 bases and J by 6 bases, with 18 bases left in between. The CDR3 contains 16 residues. The CDR3 loop is CATSDPSGTGADTQYF. CDR3 nucleotide sequence: TGTGCCACCAGTGATCCCTCGGGGACGGGAGCTGATACGCAGTATTTT.

This chain links TRBV12-3 or TRBV12-4 with TRBJ2-1; D unclear. This CDR3 region has 13 residues. Deletions cut 6 bases from V and 10 bases from J, with 16 bases between. DNA of the CDR3: TGTGCCAGCAGATCCCCAAGGACCCCGGAGCAGTTCTTC. Encoded protein: CASRSPRTPEQFF.

The chain has TRBV3-1 (or the pseudogene TRBV3-2) and TRBJ1-2; maybe TRBD1 (5 bases). V dropped 5 bases and J dropped 7 bases, with 14 bases sitting between them. The CDR3 loop spans 13 amino acids. Germline CDR1 reads LGHDT; CDR2 reads YNNKEL (reference sequence). The CDR3 loop is CASSTWGGSGYTF. In DNA form, the CDR3 reads TGTGCCAGCAGCACTTGGGGGGGGTCTGGCTACACCTTC.

J is TRBJ1-4 and V is TRBV19; TRBD1 is a possible D gene (6 bases). Trimming left V 5 bases short and J 7 bases short, with 17 bases between. The germline V gene has CDR1 LNHDA and CDR2 SQIVND (reference sequence). This CDR3 comprises 15 residues. Here the CDR3 reads CASSSNRAGGEKLFF. The DNA of the CDR3 is TGTGCCAGTAGTTCCAACAGGGCTGGCGGTGAAAAACTGTTTTTT.

The V and J genes are TRBV11-3 and TRBJ1-1; D is ambiguous. The V gene lost 5 bases and the J gene lost 1 base, with 20 bases spanning the gap. Germline values: CDR1 SGHNT, CDR2 YENEEA. There are 17 residues in the CDR3. DNA for the CDR3: TGTGCCAGCAGCCTACAAGCTATAGGCCTTGAGAACACTGAAGCTTTCTTT. Protein: CASSLQAIGLENTEAFF.

The table lists this clone with a count of one. The chain combines TRBV27 with TRBJ1-1, with D unresolved. V was trimmed by 3 bases and J by 2 bases, leaving 13 bases between them. The germline V gene has CDR1 MNHEY and CDR2 SMNVEV (reference sequence). The CDR3 length is 15 residues. The CDR3 nucleotides read TGTGCCAGCAGTTTCGCTTACCTTGGCAACACTGAAGCTTTCTTT. Translated, it gives CASSFAYLGNTEAFF.

The rearrangement uses TRBV3-1 (or the pseudogene TRBV3-2) and TRBJ2-3; 9 bases agree with TRBD1. The CDR3 spans 16 residues. Germline V gives CDR1 LGHDT, CDR2 YNNKEL (reference sequence). With 4 bases clipped from V and 1 base from J, the junction kept 6 bases outside the gene matches. In DNA, the CDR3 is TGTGCCAGCAGCCCCGACAGGGGGGACGGCACAGATACGCAGTATTTT. This gives the protein CASSPDRGDGTDTQYF.

The chain couples TRBV5-1 to TRBJ1-1; possible D gene TRBD1, 6 bases. Trimming cost V 7 bases and J 9 bases, with 19 bases left between them. Per the germline V gene, CDR1 is SGHRS and CDR2 is YFSETQ. The CDR3 spans 13 residues. The CDR3 region is CASGDPDRLKAFF. The CDR3 DNA reads as TGCGCCAGCGGGGACCCGGACAGACTAAAAGCTTTCTTT.

A single count supports this clone. The chain is built from TRBV6-5 and TRBJ2-3; D perhaps matches TRBD2 (6 bases). Trimming took 3 bases from V and 1 from J, leaving 11 bases between them. Germline assignment: CDR1 MNHEY and CDR2 SVGAGI. The CDR3 totals 15 residues. For the CDR3, the DNA is TGTGCCAGCAGTTATACTAGCCTGGGCACAGATACGCAGTATTTT. This sequence encodes CASSYTSLGTDTQYF.

This rearrangement joins TRBV7-2 to TRBJ1-5; D uncertain. V was shortened by 1 base and J by 3 bases, with 10 bases between the two germline ends. This CDR3 has 15 amino acids. From germline, CDR1 is SGHTA and CDR2 FQGNSA. The CDR3 spells CASSLGLRANQPQHF. The CDR3 region has the DNA TGTGCCAGCAGCTTAGGCTTGAGGGCCAATCAGCCCCAGCATTTT.

The chain has TRBV2 and TRBJ2-1; possibly TRBD2 for D (5 bases). Deletions cut 4 bases from V and 15 bases from J, with 19 bases between. Germline V gene data show CDR1 as SNHLY and CDR2 as FYNNEI. The CDR3 is made up of 13 amino acids. The CDR3 DNA sequence: TGTGCCAGCAGTGGGGTGGGAGTAGTCCCAGGGTTCTTC. This sequence encodes CASSGVGVVPGFF.

The gene calls are TRBV7-6 and TRBJ1-3; D ambiguous. Trimming pared 2 bases from V and 0 bases from J, leaving 20 bases between. The CDR3 runs 19 residues. Germline CDR1 and CDR2: SGHVS and FNYEAQ. In DNA, the CDR3 is TGTGCCAGCAGCTTATGGATTCGCGCGTCGGAAAGCTCTGGAAACACCATATATTTT. Protein sequence: CASSLWIRASESSGNTIYF.

The gene calls are TRBV4-2 and TRBJ2-1, with D maybe TRBD1 (6 bases). The length of the CDR3 is 16 residues. V shed 0 bases and J shed 0 bases, with 9 bases lying between them. Germline CDR1 and CDR2: LGHNA and YNFKEQ. This CDR3 reads CASSQDLGGSYNEQFF. CDR3 DNA sequence: TGTGCCAGCAGCCAAGATTTAGGGGGCTCCTACAATGAGCAGTTCTTC.

The chain is built from TRBV7-2 and TRBJ2-1; 10 nucleotides line up with TRBD2. Unmatched junction bases numbered 9, after V lost 3 bases and J lost 7 bases. CDR1 is SGHTA and CDR2 is FQGNSA in the germline V gene. CDR3 length: 16 residues. The CDR3, as DNA: TGTGCCAGCAGCTTGAGCAGCGGGAGGGCCGAAAATGAGCAGTTCTTC. This translates into CASSLSSGRAENEQFF.

The V and J genes are TRBV10-3 and TRBJ1-5, with a weak D call TRBD1 (5 bases). The CDR3 spans 13 residues. Germline V lookup: CDR1 ENHRY, CDR2 SYGVKD. V gave up 0 bases and J gave up 13 bases, with 13 bases separating them. Written as DNA, the CDR3 is TGTGCCATCAGTGAGTCTTGGGGGGACTTACAGCATTTT. This sequence encodes CAISESWGDLQHF.

This chain joins TRBV12-2 and TRBJ1-2. TRBV12-2 is given as a pseudogene. The CDR3 covers 17 residues. Here the CDR3 DNA reads TGTGCAAGTCGCTGTAGTCCTGGCGGGCCCTCTCTCCGGGGCTACACCTTC. Amino acids: CASRCSPGGPSLRGYTF.

V is TRBV30 and J is TRBJ1-2, with 8 bases fitting TRBD1. Trimming removed 3 bases from V and 8 bases from J; junction bases left unmatched: 8. Germline CDR1 and CDR2: GTSNPN and SVGIG (reference sequence). This CDR3 spans 13 amino acids. The CDR3 bases are TGTGCCTGGAGCACCCAGGGGGCGAACGGCTACACCTTC. Its protein product is CAWSTQGANGYTF.